What follows are 6 T cell receptor beta chains derived from one specimen sequenced in a study of T cell repertoires in cytomegalovirus infection. TCRdb passed the reads through MiXCR, listing each CDR3 protein once. The sample holds around 630,000 distinct CDR3 sequences, about 24% seen once. The sample consisted of CD8+ T cells from PBMCs. The source of these receptors is a human donor in good health (CMV status not recorded). Some clones in this sample may be carry-over from other donors' samples.

This clonotype was seen more than once but under ten times. The rearrangement links TRBV15 to TRBJ2-7; D is uncertain. Per the germline V gene, CDR1 is LNHNV and CDR2 is YYDKDF (reference sequence). CDR3 length equals 12 residues. V lost 3 bases to trimming and J lost 7 bases, with 10 bases between them. The DNA for the CDR3 is TGTGCCACCAGCAGGGGTTCTGGGGAGCAGTACGTC. Translation gives CATSRGSGEQYV.

V is TRBV29-1 and J is TRBJ1-3; D perhaps matches TRBD1 (6 bases). This CDR3 contains 16 residues. Between the trimmed V and J ends, which lost 0 bases and 6 bases, there was a span of 18 bases. CDR1 and CDR2 from the germline V gene are SQVTM and ANQGSEA. The CDR3 coding sequence is TGCAGCGTTGAAGATCCGACGGGACACCTAGAAAACACCATATATTTT. Residues: CSVEDPTGHLENTIYF.

This clonotype was counted many times. The chain combines TRBV19 with TRBJ1-1; no clear D gene. Trimming took 6 bases from V and 0 from J, leaving 11 bases between them. The CDR3 is 14 residues long. Germline lookup yields CDR1 LNHDA and CDR2 SQIVND (reference sequence). In DNA form, the CDR3 reads TGTGCCAGTAGACAGACGGAGATGAACACTGAAGCTTTCTTT. This codes for CASRQTEMNTEAFF.

The V gene is TRBV6-5, the J gene TRBJ1-1; D not resolved. The germline CDR1 and CDR2 sequences are MNHEY and SVGAGI. The CDR3 loop spans 15 amino acids. V lost 0 bases to trimming and J lost 3 bases, with 11 bases between them. In nucleotides, the CDR3 is TGTGCCAGCAGTTACTCCTCCAGTTTGGACACTGAAGCTTTCTTT. Its translation: CASSYSSSLDTEAFF.

This clonotype was counted between two and nine times. The V call is TRBV20-1, the J call TRBJ1-5, with D unresolved. Per the germline V gene, CDR1 is DFQATT and CDR2 is SNEGSKA (reference sequence). V lost 0 bases and J lost 3, with 6 bases in between. The CDR3 runs to 13 residues. This CDR3 is CSARDPINQPQHF. The CDR3, as DNA: TGCAGTGCTAGAGATCCCATCAATCAGCCCCAGCATTTT.

The chain joins TRBV11-1 to TRBJ2-7, with unresolved D. Per germline, CDR1 SGHAT and CDR2 FQDESV (reference sequence). With 4 bases removed from V and 3 bases from J, the gap between germline ends came to 19 bases. The CDR3 sequence is 16 residues long. In DNA, the CDR3 is TGTGCCAGCAGCTCTAACGCACGCCCTACAGACTACGAGCAGTACGTC. Protein product: CASSSNARPTDYEQYV.